Sequencing of this T cell receptor (beta chain) was carried out in a study of identical twins. The CDR3 runs to 13 residues. Germline V gene data show CDR1 as MGHDK and CDR2 as SYGVNS. V was shortened by 6 bases and J by 5 bases, with 13 bases between the two germline ends. The sample holds a few counts of this clonotype. The antigen is undetermined. Healthy Caucasian donors formed the entire cohort. Notes on the study in general: Out-of-frame alpha sequences common to twins exhibited a surplus of low generation probability. Weaker excess sharing between twins was seen in beta out-of-frame sequences.

TCRdb redid the calling of the 5' RACE reads with MiXCR, one entry per CDR3 protein. The table shows about 300,000 distinct CDR3 sequences, with approximately 13% occurring only once. These same data were also listed under a study on yellow fever vaccine responses in identical twins.

This TCR came from a woman between 18 and 30 years old in good health. The chain links TRBV25-1 to TRBJ2-5; weak D call: TRBD2 (6 bases). Sample: CD8+ T cells sorted from blood. The CDR3 region is CASRWQAGETQYF. The DNA of the CDR3 is TGTGCCAGCAGGTGGCAAGCGGGCGAGACCCAGTACTTC.